These 29 T cell receptor beta chains were all obtained from the same sample, sequenced in a study of radiotherapy plus CTLA-4 blockade in lung cancer. TCRdb keeps only in-frame clones here, not all; method: immunoSEQ multiplex PCR. The sample carries tens of thousands of clones, around 76% recorded once. The sample in question was peripheral blood, obtained from a patient treated with radiotherapy plus ipilimumab. Receptors originate from a human donor with non-small cell lung cancer who had a partial response to radiotherapy plus ipilimumab. Some clones in this sample may be carry-over from other donors' samples.

This sequence joins TRBV2 and TRBJ1-5; 7 bases are shared with TRBD1. This CDR3 is built from 15 residues. Germline V CDR1 and CDR2: SNHLY, FYNNEI. Germline trimming cut 2 bases from V and 6 bases from J; bases unmatched to any gene: 7. The CDR3 protein is CASSERRGTFQPQHF. The CDR3 region has the DNA TGTGCCAGCAGTGAACGCAGGGGGACTTTTCAGCCCCAGCATTTT. The complete variable domain, with remaining parts taken from reference TRBV2 and TRBJ1-5, reads EPEVTQTPSHQVTQMGQEVILRCVPISNHLYFYWYRQILGQKVEFLVSFYNNEISEKSEIFDDQFSVERPDGSNFTLKIRSTKLEDSAMYFCASSERRGTFQPQHFGDGTRLSIL.

The V call is TRBV25-1, the J call TRBJ1-1; possible D gene TRBD1, 6 bases. Germline CDR1 and CDR2: MGHDK and SYGVNS. This CDR3 contains 15 residues. The ends were cut back, 5 bases at V and 5 bases at J, with 18 bases in the middle. CDR3 residues: CASSPRGQWTTEAFF. DNA of the CDR3: TGTGCCAGCAGTCCTCGCGGACAGTGGACGACTGAAGCTTTCTTT.

The chain carries TRBV28 and TRBJ1-4; TRBD1 might be the D (6 bases). Germline lookup yields CDR1 MDHEN and CDR2 SYDVKM. V was trimmed by 5 bases and J by 5 bases, leaving 9 bases between them. The CDR3 totals 13 residues. The CDR3 reads CASSQGLNEKLFF. The CDR3 DNA follows: TGTGCCAGCAGTCAGGGGCTGAATGAAAAACTGTTTTTT.

As concerns this clone: At one of its ends the junction is not consistent with the germline gene, which may arise from a read error. The chain joins TRBV11-3 to TRBJ2-7; 8 nucleotides align to TRBD1. This CDR3 spans 12 amino acids. CDR1 is SGHNT, CDR2 YENEEA, per germline. Here the CDR3 DNA reads TGTGCCAGCAGCTTGAGTGGACAGGGAATCTTCTTC. Translated, it gives CASSLSGQGIFF. The variable domain in full, with the rest retrieved from reference TRBV11-3 and TRBJ2-7, is EAGVVQSPRYKIIEKKQPVAFWCNPISGHNTLYWYLQNLGQGPELLIRYENEEAVDDSQLPKDRFSAERLKGVDSTLKIQPAELGDSAVYLCASSLSGQGIFFGPGTRLTVT.

V and J are TRBV4-2 and TRBJ1-5, with a tentative D call TRBD1 (5 bases). This CDR3 has 14 amino acids. Germline V gene data show CDR1 as LGHNA and CDR2 as YNFKEQ. V was cut by 0 bases and J by 9 bases, with 12 bases left in between. CDR3 DNA sequence: TGTGCCAGCAGCCAAGATCGGTCCGGGGGGCCCCAGCATTTT. Its protein product is CASSQDRSGGPQHF.

J is TRBJ1-6 and V is TRBV4-3; D is possibly TRBD1 (6 bases). Looked up from germline, CDR1 is LGHNA and CDR2 is YSLEER. CDR3 length: 19 amino acids. The ends were cut back, 0 bases at V and 1 base at J, with 16 bases in the middle. The CDR3 DNA sequence: TGCGCCAGCAGCCAAGATCTAGGGGGAAAGGGGTCCTATAATTCACCCCTCCACTTT. Amino acids: CASSQDLGGKGSYNSPLHF.

The chain couples TRBV15 to TRBJ2-1, with TRBD1 matching over 10 bases. Germline values: CDR1 LNHNV, CDR2 YYDKDF (reference sequence). With 0 bases clipped from V and 8 bases from J, the junction kept 10 bases outside the gene matches. The CDR3 covers 17 residues. The CDR3: CATSRERQGAVGDEQFF. In nucleotides, the CDR3 is TGTGCCACCAGCAGAGAAAGACAGGGGGCGGTAGGGGATGAGCAGTTCTTC.

The chain carries TRBV9 and TRBJ2-3; unclear D gene. The CDR3 is 15 residues long. Trimming pared 6 bases from V and 0 bases from J, leaving 14 bases between. The germline gives CDR1 SGDLS, CDR2 YYNGEE. The CDR3 DNA follows: TGTGCCAGCAACTACGTCGGCGGCAGCACAGATACGCAGTATTTT. Translating gives CASNYVGGSTDTQYF.

This chain joins TRBV28 and TRBJ2-3, with D maybe TRBD2 (5 bases). There are 13 residues in the CDR3. V lost 1 base and J lost 4, with 6 bases in between. CDR1 and CDR2 from the germline V gene are MDHEN and SYDVKM. This CDR3 is CASSLLRADTQYF. In DNA, the CDR3 is TGTGCCAGCAGTTTATTGCGGGCAGATACGCAGTATTTT.

The chain is built from TRBV6-1 and TRBJ2-1, with a tentative D call TRBD2 (5 bases). With 3 bases removed from V and 0 bases from J, the gap between germline ends came to 9 bases. Germline lookup yields CDR1 MNHNS and CDR2 SASEGT. The CDR3 spans 15 residues. Here the CDR3 DNA reads TGTGCCAGCAGTGAGCCGGGGAGCTCCTACAATGAGCAGTTCTTC. It codes for CASSEPGSSYNEQFF.

This chain uses TRBV10-2 with TRBJ2-2, with D possibly being TRBD2 (6 bases). There are 15 residues in the CDR3. V was shortened by 3 bases and J by 3 bases, with 11 bases between the two germline ends. The V gene's germline CDR1 is WSHSY and CDR2 SAAADI. The CDR3 protein is CASSDGRHDTGELFF. CDR3 nucleotide sequence: TGCGCCAGCAGTGACGGGAGACACGACACCGGGGAGCTGTTTTTT.

The gene calls are TRBV5-4 and TRBJ1-6; TRBD1 matches at 7 bases. This CDR3 region has 17 residues. Looked up from germline, CDR1 is SGHNT and CDR2 is YYREEE (reference sequence). V trimming: 3 bases; J trimming: 5 bases; junction bases outside the gene matches: 11. This chain's CDR3 is CASSSVTTTGDNSPLHF. The CDR3 DNA follows: TGTGCCAGCAGCTCGGTGACAACAACAGGGGATAATTCACCCCTCCACTTT.

This chain connects TRBV6-5 to TRBJ2-7; D possibly corresponds to TRBD2 (6 bases). There are 12 residues in the CDR3. V lost 6 bases and J lost 0, with 6 bases in between. CDR1 and CDR2 (germline): MNHEY, SVGAGI. CDR3 region: CASRDYSYEQYF. CDR3 coding DNA: TGTGCCAGCAGGGACTACTCCTACGAGCAGTACTTC.

The chain uses TRBV6-1 and TRBJ2-7; D perhaps matches TRBD1 (6 bases). CDR1 and CDR2 (germline): MNHNS, SASEGT. With 2 bases removed from V and 4 bases from J, the gap between germline ends came to 15 bases. There are 15 residues in the CDR3. The CDR3, as DNA: TGTGCCAGCAGTGAAACGCACAGGGATTTTTACGAGCAGTACTTC. Encoded protein: CASSETHRDFYEQYF.

As regards this clone: Other DNA sequences of this sample code for an identical CDR3. The chain joins TRBV4-2 to TRBJ2-5; TRBD2 might be the D (5 bases). V lost 1 base and J lost 5, with 11 bases in between. The CDR3 sequence is 14 residues long. From germline, CDR1 is LGHNA and CDR2 YNFKEQ. The CDR3 spells CASSQGTRGETQYF. Here the CDR3 DNA reads TGTGCCAGCAGCCAAGGGACCCGAGGGGAGACCCAGTACTTC.

The chain uses TRBV7-2 and TRBJ2-4, with 14 bases lining up with TRBD2. Germline assignment: CDR1 SGHTA and CDR2 FQGNSA. The CDR3 consists of 17 residues. With 5 bases clipped from V and 6 bases from J, the junction kept 9 bases outside the gene matches. CDR3 amino acids: CASSRGLAGAALNIQYF. For the CDR3, the DNA is TGTGCCAGCAGCAGGGGACTAGCGGGGGCCGCGTTAAACATTCAGTACTTC.

This clone was found a few times. V is TRBV11-3 and J is TRBJ2-3; possibly TRBD2 for D (5 bases). The CDR3 runs to 15 residues. V dropped 4 bases and J dropped 2 bases, with 13 bases sitting between them. Per germline, CDR1 SGHNT and CDR2 YENEEA. The chain's CDR3 is CASSSGGDYTDTQYF. The CDR3 DNA is TGTGCCAGCAGCTCCGGAGGTGACTACACAGATACGCAGTATTTT.

The gene calls are TRBV28 and TRBJ2-6; no definite D call. Germline CDR1 reads MDHEN; CDR2 reads SYDVKM. V was cut by 6 bases and J by 2 bases, with 11 bases left in between. The CDR3 sequence is 15 residues long. CDR3 sequence: CASSNPGPGANVLTF. As DNA, the CDR3 is TGTGCCAGCAGCAACCCCGGTCCTGGGGCCAACGTCCTGACTTTC. Based on the CDR3 plus reference TRBV28 and TRBJ2-6, the full variable domain is DVKVTQSSRYLVKRTGEKVFLECVQDMDHENMFWYRQDPGLGLRLIYFSYDVKMKEKGDIPEGYSVSREKKERFSLILESASTNQTSMYLCASSNPGPGANVLTFGAGSRLTVL.

This chain uses TRBV5-4 with TRBJ2-7, with D maybe TRBD2 (6 bases). V lost 3 bases and J lost 3, with 19 bases in between. CDR3 length: 16 residues. Germline V lookup: CDR1 SGHNT, CDR2 YYREEE (reference sequence). The CDR3 DNA reads TGTGCCAGCAGCTCCCCGGGACCAACTAGCCTCTACGAGCAGTACTTC. This gives the protein CASSSPGPTSLYEQYF. Together with reference TRBV5-4 and TRBJ2-7, the CDR3 gives the full variable domain: ETGVTQSPTHLIKTRGQQVTLRCSSQSGHNTVSWYQQALGQGPQFIFQYYREEENGRGNFPPRFSGLQFPNYSSELNVNALELDDSALYLCASSSPGPTSLYEQYFGPGTRLTVT.

The V call is TRBV7-8, the J call TRBJ2-1; a possible D gene is TRBD1 (6 bases). Germline V gene lookup returns CDR1 SGHVS and CDR2 FQNEAQ. Trimming took 5 bases from V and 4 from J, leaving 9 bases between them. The CDR3 sequence is 13 residues long. The CDR3 DNA follows: TGTGCCAGCAGCGGAGGACAGTACAATGAGCAGTTCTTC. Translation: CASSGGQYNEQFF.

The chain has TRBV5-6 and TRBJ2-1; D might be TRBD2 (6 bases). The CDR3 has 13 residues. Trimming cost V 8 bases and J 4 bases, with 13 bases left between them. Looked up from germline, CDR1 is SGHDT and CDR2 is YYEEEE. CDR3 in amino acids: CARGPAGYNEQFF. The CDR3 DNA is TGTGCCAGAGGTCCCGCGGGATACAATGAGCAGTTCTTC. Full variable domain (remainder filled in from reference TRBV5-6 and TRBJ2-1): DAGVTQSPTHLIKTRGQQVTLRCSPKSGHDTVSWYQQALGQGPQFIFQYYEEEERQRGNFPDRFSGHQFPNYSSELNVNALLLGDSALYLCARGPAGYNEQFFGPGTRLTVL.

The rearrangement links TRBV14 to TRBJ2-2; weak D call: TRBD2 (6 bases). The CDR3 sequence is 17 residues long. With 1 base removed from V and 6 bases from J, the gap between germline ends came to 18 bases. Germline V gene data show CDR1 as SGHDN and CDR2 as FVKESK. The CDR3 sequence: CASSQARQRTNAGELFF. The CDR3 region has the DNA TGTGCCAGCAGCCAAGCCCGGCAAAGGACTAACGCCGGGGAGCTGTTTTTT.

The CDR3 bases are TGTGCCAGCAGAATCGCCGCAGGGGGGTTGCACACCATATATTTT. It translates to CASRIAAGGLHTIYF. V usage is TRBV11-2 and J usage is TRBJ1-3, with 7 bases identical to TRBD1. The CDR3 contains 15 residues. From germline, CDR1 is SGHAT and CDR2 FQNNGV. The V gene end was trimmed by 6 bases and the J gene end by 8 bases; junction bases not matched to a gene: 13.

The chain couples TRBV6-5 to TRBJ1-6; no clear D gene. Per the germline V gene, CDR1 is MNHEY and CDR2 is SVGAGI. This CDR3 has 15 residues. Trimming took off 7 bases at V and 0 bases at J, with 10 bases between the two ends. Here the CDR3 reads CASMRASSYNSPLHF. The CDR3 DNA reads as TGTGCCAGCATGAGGGCCAGCTCCTATAATTCACCCCTCCACTTT.

This sequence joins TRBV5-8 and TRBJ1-4; D gene unclear. Germline V gene data show CDR1 as SGHTS and CDR2 as YDEGEE. The CDR3 has 17 residues. V shed 0 bases and J shed 0 bases, with 12 bases lying between them. CDR3 DNA sequence: TGTGCCAGCAGCTTGGCCTTCGGGTCAGCAACTAATGAAAAACTGTTTTTT. The encoded protein is CASSLAFGSATNEKLFF. The whole variable domain, remainder taken from reference TRBV5-8 and TRBJ1-4, is EAGVTQSPTHLIKTRGQQATLRCSPISGHTSVYWYQQALGLGLQFLLWYDEGEERNRGNFPPRFSGRQFPNYSSELNVNALELEDSALYLCASSLAFGSATNEKLFFGSGTQLSVL.

V usage is TRBV5-8 and J usage is TRBJ2-3; the D gene is possibly TRBD1 (6 bases). CDR3 length: 15 amino acids. V lost 6 bases, J lost 1 base, and 15 bases lay in between. CDR1 is SGHTS, CDR2 YDEGEE, per germline. The CDR3 reads CASIRRGQRTDTQYF. CDR3 nucleotides: TGTGCCAGCATCCGTCGCGGACAGCGCACAGATACGCAGTATTTT.

CDR3 coding DNA: TGTGCCAGCAGCCCGGGACTAGGCCCTACCGGCAATGAGCAGTTCTTC. Translation: CASSPGLGPTGNEQFF. The chain links TRBV11-2 to TRBJ2-1; 8 positions match TRBD2. The CDR3 runs 16 residues. Germline V gene lookup returns CDR1 SGHAT and CDR2 FQNNGV. Trimming took 5 bases from V and 6 from J; bases not matched to a gene: 12.

The chain is built from TRBV6-1 and TRBJ2-1, with D unclear. Trimming took 11 bases from V and 4 from J, leaving 9 bases between them. The germline V gene encodes CDR1 MNHNS and CDR2 SASEGT. This CDR3 has 11 residues. CDR3 protein: CAAGQYNEQFF. The CDR3 nucleotides are TGTGCCGCTGGGCAATACAATGAGCAGTTCTTC.

This clone is judged medium-sized. This sequence joins TRBV5-6 and TRBJ1-1; D remains ambiguous. This CDR3 region has 13 residues. The V end lost 0 bases, the J end lost 1 base, and 4 bases lay between the germline ends. From germline, CDR1 is SGHDT and CDR2 YYEEEE. The DNA for the CDR3 is TGTGCCAGCAGCTTGGGCGGGAACACTGAAGCTTTCTTT. Protein: CASSLGGNTEAFF.